This T cell receptor beta chain was profiled in a study of blood T cell repertoires in COVID-19. Study background: Italy, Spain and the United States were the sources of the convalescent and acute COVID-19 samples.

There are 13 residues in the CDR3. Looked up from germline, CDR1 is SNHLY and CDR2 is FYNNEI. V dropped 8 bases and J dropped 4 bases, with 12 bases sitting between them. Libraries were prepared by immunoSEQ multiplex PCR; TCRdb keeps only in-frame clonotypes and omits some of them. The table records approximately 240,000 clones, about 88% of them present only once. The clonotype comes from a woman in her forties who had recovered from COVID-19. Material: peripheral blood. This rearrangement joins TRBV2 to TRBJ2-1, with D possibly matching TRBD2 (5 bases). The DNA for the CDR3 is TGTGCCAGCGAGGCTAGCCGTTACAATGAGCAGTTCTTC. This codes for CASEASRYNEQFF. Full variable domain (remainder filled in from reference TRBV2 and TRBJ2-1): EPEVTQTPSHQVTQMGQEVILRCVPISNHLYFYWYRQILGQKVEFLVSFYNNEISEKSEIFDDQFSVERPDGSNFTLKIRSTKLEDSAMYFCASEASRYNEQFFGPGTRLTVL.